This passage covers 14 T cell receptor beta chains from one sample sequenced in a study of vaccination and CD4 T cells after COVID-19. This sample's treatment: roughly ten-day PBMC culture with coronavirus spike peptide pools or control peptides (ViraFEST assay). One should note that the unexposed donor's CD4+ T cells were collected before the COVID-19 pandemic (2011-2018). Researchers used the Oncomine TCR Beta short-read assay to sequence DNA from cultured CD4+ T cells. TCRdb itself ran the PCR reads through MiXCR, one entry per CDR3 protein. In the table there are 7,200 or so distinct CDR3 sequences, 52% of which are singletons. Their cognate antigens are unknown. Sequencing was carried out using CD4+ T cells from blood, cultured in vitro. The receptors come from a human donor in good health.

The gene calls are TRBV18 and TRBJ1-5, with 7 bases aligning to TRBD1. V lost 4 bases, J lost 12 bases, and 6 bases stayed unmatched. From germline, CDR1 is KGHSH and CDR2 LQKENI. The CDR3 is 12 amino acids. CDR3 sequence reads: CASSLGQAVQHF. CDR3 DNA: TGTGCCAGCTCACTCGGACAGGCGGTCCAGCATTTT.

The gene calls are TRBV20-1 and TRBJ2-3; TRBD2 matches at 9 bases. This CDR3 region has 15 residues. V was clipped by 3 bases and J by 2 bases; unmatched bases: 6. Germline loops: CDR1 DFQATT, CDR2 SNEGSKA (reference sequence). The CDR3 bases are TGCAGTGCTAGCCCACTAGCGGGTATCACAGATACGCAGTATTTT. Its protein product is CSASPLAGITDTQYF.

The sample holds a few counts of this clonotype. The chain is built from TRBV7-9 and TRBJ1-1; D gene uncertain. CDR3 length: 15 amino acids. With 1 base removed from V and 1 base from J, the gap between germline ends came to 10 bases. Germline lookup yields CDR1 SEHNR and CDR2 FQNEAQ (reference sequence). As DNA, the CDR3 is TGTGCCAGCAGCTTAGTAGGCAGATCGAACACTGAAGCTTTCTTT. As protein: CASSLVGRSNTEAFF.

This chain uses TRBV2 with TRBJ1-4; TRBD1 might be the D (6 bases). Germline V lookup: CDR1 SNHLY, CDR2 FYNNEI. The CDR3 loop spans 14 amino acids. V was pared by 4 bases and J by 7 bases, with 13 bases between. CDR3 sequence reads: CASSVQGISEKLFF. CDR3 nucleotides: TGTGCCAGCAGTGTTCAGGGGATCAGTGAAAAACTGTTTTTT. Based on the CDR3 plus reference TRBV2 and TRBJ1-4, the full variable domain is EPEVTQTPSHQVTQMGQEVILRCVPISNHLYFYWYRQILGQKVEFLVSFYNNEISEKSEIFDDQFSVERPDGSNFTLKIRSTKLEDSAMYFCASSVQGISEKLFFGSGTQLSVL.

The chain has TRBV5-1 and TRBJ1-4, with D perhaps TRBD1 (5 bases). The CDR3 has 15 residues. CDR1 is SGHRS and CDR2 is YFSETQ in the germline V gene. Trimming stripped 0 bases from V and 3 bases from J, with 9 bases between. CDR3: CASSLGPGANEKLFF. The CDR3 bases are TGCGCCAGCAGCTTGGGGCCGGGGGCTAATGAAAAACTGTTTTTT.

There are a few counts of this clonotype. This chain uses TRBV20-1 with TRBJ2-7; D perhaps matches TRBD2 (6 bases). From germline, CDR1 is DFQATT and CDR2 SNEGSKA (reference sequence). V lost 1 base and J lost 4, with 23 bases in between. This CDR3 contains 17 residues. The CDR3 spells CSARGPGLPGEGYEQYF. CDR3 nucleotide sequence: TGCAGTGCTAGAGGTCCCGGACTCCCGGGGGAAGGATACGAGCAGTACTTC.

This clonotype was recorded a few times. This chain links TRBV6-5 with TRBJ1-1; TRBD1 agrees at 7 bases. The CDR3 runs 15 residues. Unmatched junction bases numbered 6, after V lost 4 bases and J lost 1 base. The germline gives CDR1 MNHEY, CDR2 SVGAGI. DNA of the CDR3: TGTGCCAGCAGTTTCTCAGGACAGGCGAACACTGAAGCTTTCTTT. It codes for CASSFSGQANTEAFF.

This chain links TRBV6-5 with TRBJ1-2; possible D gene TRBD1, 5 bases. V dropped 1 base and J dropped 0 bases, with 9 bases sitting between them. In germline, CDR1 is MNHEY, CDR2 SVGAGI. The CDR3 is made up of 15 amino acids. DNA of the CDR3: TGTGCCAGCAGTTACTGGGAAGGGGCTAACTATGGCTACACCTTC. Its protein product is CASSYWEGANYGYTF.

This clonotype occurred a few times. In nucleotides, the CDR3 is TGTGCCAGCAGATACAGGGGGCTGAACACTGAAGCTTTCTTT. Its protein is CASRYRGLNTEAFF. The V and J genes are TRBV2 and TRBJ1-1; 9 bases align to TRBD1. Unmatched junction bases numbered 2, after V lost 6 bases and J lost 0 bases. The length of the CDR3 is 14 residues. Germline V gene lookup returns CDR1 SNHLY and CDR2 FYNNEI.

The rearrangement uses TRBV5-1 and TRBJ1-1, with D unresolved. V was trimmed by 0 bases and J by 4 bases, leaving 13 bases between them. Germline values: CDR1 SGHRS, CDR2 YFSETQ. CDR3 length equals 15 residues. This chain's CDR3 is CASSLAVGISTEAFF. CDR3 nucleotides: TGCGCCAGCAGCTTGGCCGTTGGGATTAGCACTGAAGCTTTCTTT.

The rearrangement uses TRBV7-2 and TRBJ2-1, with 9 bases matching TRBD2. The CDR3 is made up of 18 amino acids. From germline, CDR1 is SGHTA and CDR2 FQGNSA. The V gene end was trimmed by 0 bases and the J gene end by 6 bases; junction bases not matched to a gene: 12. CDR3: CASSLAAAGGPLSNEQFF. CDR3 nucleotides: TGTGCCAGCAGCTTAGCTGCGGCGGGGGGGCCTTTATCCAATGAGCAGTTCTTC.

CDR3 in DNA: TGTGCCAGCAGGCGAGAAGGGGGCGGTAATGGCTACACCTTC. As protein: CASRREGGGNGYTF. This chain links TRBV7-9 with TRBJ1-2; 7 bases are shared with TRBD1. The CDR3 totals 14 residues. J was trimmed by 6 bases and V by 6 bases; bases with no gene match: 10. Germline V gene lookup returns CDR1 SEHNR and CDR2 FQNEAQ (reference sequence).

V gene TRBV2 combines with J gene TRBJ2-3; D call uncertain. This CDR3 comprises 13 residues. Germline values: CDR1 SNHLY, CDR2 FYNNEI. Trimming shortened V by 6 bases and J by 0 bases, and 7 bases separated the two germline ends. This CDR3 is CASSFRSTDTQYF. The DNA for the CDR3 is TGTGCCAGCAGCTTCAGAAGCACAGATACGCAGTATTTT.

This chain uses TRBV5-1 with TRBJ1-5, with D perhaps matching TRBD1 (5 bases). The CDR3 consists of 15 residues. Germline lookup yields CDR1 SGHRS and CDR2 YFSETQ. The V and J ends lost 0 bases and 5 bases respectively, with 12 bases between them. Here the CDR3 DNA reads TGCGCCAGCAGCTTGGAGGGGCAGGGCCATCAGCCCCAGCATTTT. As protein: CASSLEGQGHQPQHF.